A single sample is the source of the 29 T cell receptor beta chains below, sequenced in a study of cytomegalovirus exposure and HLA in healthy donors. Amplification used 60 Vbeta primers and 13 Jbeta primers. Only in-frame clones appear in the TCRdb table, and some are missing; sequencing was by immunoSEQ multiplex PCR. The data show 200,000 to 250,000 clones, about 85% seen once. The sequenced sample consisted of PBMCs. The source is a human donor in good health.

The J gene is TRBJ2-1, the V gene TRBV6-5, with a possible D match to TRBD2 (5 bases). Trimming pared 5 bases from V and 5 bases from J, leaving 10 bases between. The CDR3 extends over 13 amino acids. The germline CDR1 and CDR2 sequences are MNHEY and SVGAGI. The CDR3 spells CASSEWRNNEQFF. The CDR3 nucleotides are TGTGCCAGCAGTGAGTGGAGGAACAATGAGCAGTTCTTC.

The chain couples TRBV16 to TRBJ1-5; TRBD1 matches 8 bases. This CDR3 is 16 amino acids long. The junction had 2 bases not matched to a gene; V was cut back by 0 bases and J by 1 base. Germline CDR1 KGHSY, CDR2 FQNENV. For the CDR3, the DNA is TGTGCCAGCAGCCAATCGGACAGGGTGAGCAATCAGCCCCAGCATTTT. Translating gives CASSQSDRVSNQPQHF. The full variable domain, with the rest looked up from reference TRBV16 and TRBJ1-5, is GEEVAQTPKHLVRGEGQKAKLYCAPIKGHSYVFWYQQVLKNEFKFLISFQNENVFDETGMPKERFSAKCLPNSPCSLEIQATKLEDSAVYFCASSQSDRVSNQPQHFGDGTRLSIL.

The chain couples TRBV5-4 to TRBJ1-1; the D is unclear. The V end lost 0 bases, the J end lost 1 base, and 10 bases lay between the germline ends. This CDR3 spans 15 amino acids. Germline V lookup: CDR1 SGHNT, CDR2 YYREEE (reference sequence). CDR3 nucleotides: TGTGCCAGCAGCTTGGAGCAGGCCCCGAACACTGAAGCTTTCTTT. Its protein product is CASSLEQAPNTEAFF.

The chain has TRBV11-1 and TRBJ2-5; a weak D match, TRBD1 (5 bases). The CDR3 totals 15 residues. V was trimmed by 2 bases and J by 5 bases, leaving 15 bases between them. Germline V lookup: CDR1 SGHAT, CDR2 FQDESV (reference sequence). CDR3 loop: CASSLPDGASETQYF. Written as DNA, the CDR3 is TGTGCCAGCAGCTTACCGGATGGGGCAAGCGAGACCCAGTACTTC.

V gene TRBV7-9 combines with J gene TRBJ2-3, with D perhaps matching TRBD1 (5 bases). The CDR3 sequence is 15 residues long. Trimming shortened V by 5 bases and J by 2 bases, and 14 bases separated the two germline ends. Germline CDR1 SEHNR, CDR2 FQNEAQ (reference sequence). The CDR3, as DNA: TGTGCCAGCAGCAGGGGTCGTGGGGCCACAGATACGCAGTATTTT. The encoded protein is CASSRGRGATDTQYF.

V and J are TRBV11-1 and TRBJ1-5, with TRBD1 identical over 8 bases. V trimming: 1 base; J trimming: 4 bases; junction bases outside the gene matches: 0. The germline V gene encodes CDR1 SGHAT and CDR2 FQDESV (reference sequence). CDR3 size: 14 residues. The DNA for the CDR3 is TGTGCCAGCAGCTTAGGGACAGGGAATCAGCCCCAGCATTTT. It codes for CASSLGTGNQPQHF.

This clone was counted between two and nine times. The chain joins TRBV11-2 to TRBJ2-1; tentative D call: TRBD1 (6 bases). V gave up 5 bases and J gave up 8 bases, with 19 bases separating them. CDR3 length: 15 amino acids. Looked up from germline, CDR1 is SGHAT and CDR2 is FQNNGV. CDR3 sequence: CASSNHRTVRYEQFF. The CDR3 DNA reads TGTGCCAGCAGCAACCACCGGACAGTTAGGTATGAGCAGTTCTTC.

The chain combines TRBV18 with TRBJ2-1, with 9 bases matching TRBD2. Looked up from germline, CDR1 is KGHSH and CDR2 is LQKENI. Losses at the gene ends were 3 bases for V and 6 bases for J; bases not matched to a gene: 9. This CDR3 spans 16 amino acids. CDR3 amino acids: CASSPTRSGRGNEQFF. The CDR3 DNA is TGTGCCAGCTCACCGACCCGTAGCGGGAGAGGCAATGAGCAGTTCTTC. Supplemented by reference TRBV18 and TRBJ2-1, the full variable domain reads NAGVMQNPRHLVRRRGQEARLRCSPMKGHSHVYWYRQLPEEGLKFMVYLQKENIIDESGMPKERFSAEFPKEGPSILRIQQVVRGDSAAYFCASSPTRSGRGNEQFFGPGTRLTVL.

V gene TRBV6-1 combines with J gene TRBJ2-1; 7 bases line up with TRBD1. Germline V gene data show CDR1 as MNHNS and CDR2 as SASEGT. This CDR3 is 15 amino acids long. V lost 5 bases, J lost 5 bases, and 9 bases stayed unmatched. The CDR3: CASSPDRVVNNEQFF. In DNA form, the CDR3 reads TGTGCCAGCAGTCCCGACAGGGTGGTTAACAATGAGCAGTTCTTC.

The gene calls are TRBV2 and TRBJ2-5, with TRBD2 matching 7 bases. The CDR3 is 13 amino acids. Per germline, CDR1 SNHLY and CDR2 FYNNEI. The trim removed 6 bases at V and 5 bases at J, leaving 6 bases unmatched. CDR3 DNA: TGTGCCAGCAGGGCGGGACTACGGGAGACCCAGTACTTC. Amino acids: CASRAGLRETQYF.

The chain has TRBV28 and TRBJ2-7, with 7 positions matching TRBD1. Unmatched junction bases numbered 14, after V lost 5 bases and J lost 7 bases. Per the germline V gene, CDR1 is MDHEN and CDR2 is SYDVKM. CDR3 length equals 15 residues. The CDR3 reads CASSERTGPPLEQYF. For the CDR3, the DNA is TGTGCCAGCAGTGAGAGGACAGGCCCGCCTTTGGAGCAGTACTTC. The full variable domain, its missing parts supplied by reference TRBV28 and TRBJ2-7, is DVKVTQSSRYLVKRTGEKVFLECVQDMDHENMFWYRQDPGLGLRLIYFSYDVKMKEKGDIPEGYSVSREKKERFSLILESASTNQTSMYLCASSERTGPPLEQYFGPGTRLTVT.

The table lists this clone with a count of one. This rearrangement joins TRBV27 to TRBJ1-1; 9 bases fit TRBD1. This CDR3 is 13 amino acids long. Losses at the gene ends were 8 bases for V and 2 bases for J; bases not matched to a gene: 3. Germline V lookup: CDR1 MNHEY, CDR2 SMNVEV (reference sequence). The CDR3 reads CASGTGLNTEAFF. The CDR3 DNA reads TGTGCCAGCGGGACAGGGTTAAACACTGAAGCTTTCTTT.

This chain uses TRBV29-1 with TRBJ1-2; 12 bases agree with TRBD1. Germline V gene sequence: CDR1 SQVTM, CDR2 ANQGSEA. The CDR3 has 16 residues. J lost 4 bases, V lost 8 bases, and 14 bases had no gene match. The CDR3 region has the DNA TGCAGCACCCGATCCGGGACAGGGGGCGTAAGCTATGGCTACACCTTC. As protein: CSTRSGTGGVSYGYTF.

The genes are TRBV29-1 and TRBJ2-3, with TRBD1 identical over 8 bases. Germline V lookup: CDR1 SQVTM, CDR2 ANQGSEA. V was pared by 4 bases and J by 3 bases, with 6 bases of the junction left unmatched. CDR3 length: 14 amino acids. The CDR3 is CSVAWTGLTDTQYF. The CDR3 nucleotides are TGCAGCGTTGCGTGGACAGGGTTGACAGATACGCAGTATTTT.

The V and J genes are TRBV6-5 and TRBJ2-1, with a possible D match to TRBD2 (5 bases). Germline assignment: CDR1 MNHEY and CDR2 SVGAGI. There are 13 residues in the CDR3. Trimming removed 0 bases at V and 13 bases at J, with 13 bases between. The CDR3 spells CASSYSIRTYQFF. The CDR3 DNA reads as TGTGCCAGCAGTTACTCGATACGGACTTATCAGTTCTTC.

V is TRBV6-1 and J is TRBJ1-2; possibly TRBD1 for D (5 bases). V was pared by 0 bases and J by 4 bases, with 12 bases between. CDR1 is MNHNS and CDR2 is SASEGT in the germline V gene. The CDR3 is 15 residues long. This chain's CDR3 is CASSEAQGSVYGYTF. In nucleotides, the CDR3 is TGTGCCAGCAGTGAAGCGCAGGGTTCAGTCTATGGCTACACCTTC.

V gene TRBV5-4 combines with J gene TRBJ2-7; TRBD2 matches 11 bases. Germline lookup yields CDR1 SGHNT and CDR2 YYREEE (reference sequence). V was pared by 4 bases and J by 5 bases, with 11 bases of the junction left unmatched. The length of the CDR3 is 16 residues. The CDR3 region is CASSRNSGRAMNEQYF. The CDR3 DNA is TGTGCCAGCAGCCGAAATAGCGGGAGGGCCATGAACGAGCAGTACTTC.

This clone appeared a single time. The rearrangement joins TRBV20-1 to TRBJ2-7; D not certain. The V gene lost 3 bases and the J gene lost 1 base, with 4 bases spanning the gap. The CDR3 runs to 11 residues. Germline CDR1 and CDR2: DFQATT and SNEGSKA (reference sequence). As DNA, the CDR3 is TGCAGTGCTAGCAATTCCTACGAGCAGTACTTC. As protein: CSASNSYEQYF.

This sequence joins TRBV4-1 and TRBJ1-4, with D possibly matching TRBD1 (5 bases). V lost 1 base, J lost 3 bases, and 18 bases lay in between. The CDR3 spans 18 residues. Germline V gene lookup returns CDR1 MGHRA and CDR2 YSYEKL. This CDR3 is CASSQGAVHRGANEKLFF. The CDR3 DNA reads TGCGCCAGCAGCCAAGGTGCGGTTCATCGGGGGGCTAATGAAAAACTGTTTTTT.

The rearrangement uses TRBV7-6 and TRBJ1-1, with D unresolved. Germline assignment: CDR1 SGHVS and CDR2 FNYEAQ. The CDR3 sequence is 15 residues long. With 5 bases removed from V and 0 bases from J, the gap between germline ends came to 13 bases. The CDR3 loop is CASSPNKYMNTEAFF. The CDR3 DNA sequence: TGTGCCAGCAGCCCCAACAAATATATGAACACTGAAGCTTTCTTT.

CDR3 sequence reads: CASSIPRLYRTSGNTDTQYF. In nucleotides, the CDR3 is TGTGCCAGTAGTATACCCCGCCTATACCGGACTAGCGGGAACACAGATACGCAGTATTTT. The chain links TRBV19 to TRBJ2-3, with 12 bases lining up with TRBD2. Germline CDR1 and CDR2: LNHDA and SQIVND (reference sequence). The CDR3 totals 20 residues. J lost 2 bases, V lost 2 bases, and 14 bases had no gene match.

This chain links TRBV30 with TRBJ1-2; no reliable D call. The CDR3 covers 12 residues. CDR1 GTSNPN and CDR2 SVGIG come from the germline V gene (reference sequence). With 1 base removed from V and 1 base from J, the gap between germline ends came to 4 bases. CDR3 residues: CAWSDSNYGYTF. The CDR3 DNA follows: TGTGCCTGGAGTGACAGTAACTATGGCTACACCTTC.

J is TRBJ2-7 and V is TRBV9, with TRBD2 matching over 15 bases. The CDR3 runs 15 residues. Germline assignment: CDR1 SGDLS and CDR2 YYNGEE. The ends lost 3 bases at V and 5 bases at J; junction bases unmatched: 3. DNA for the CDR3: TGTGCCAGCAGCGAAGGACTAGCGGGAGGGCACGAGCAGTACTTC. Its translation: CASSEGLAGGHEQYF.

The chain joins TRBV18 to TRBJ2-5, with TRBD1 identical over 10 bases. Germline values: CDR1 KGHSH, CDR2 LQKENI. This CDR3 region has 14 residues. The V gene end was trimmed by 4 bases and the J gene end by 4 bases; junction bases not matched to a gene: 3. CDR3 protein: CASSLGDRGETQYF. As DNA, the CDR3 is TGTGCCAGCTCACTCGGGGACAGGGGAGAGACCCAGTACTTC.

The chain is built from TRBV4-2 and TRBJ2-1, with 13 bases fitting TRBD2. The V gene's germline CDR1 is LGHNA and CDR2 YNFKEQ. The J segment lost 4 bases and the V segment lost 2 bases, leaving 5 bases of the junction unmatched. This CDR3 region has 17 residues. CDR3 nucleotide sequence: TGTGCCAGCAGCCAATTCGGGACTAGCGGGACTTACAATGAGCAGTTCTTC. This sequence encodes CASSQFGTSGTYNEQFF.

The chain joins TRBV18 to TRBJ2-3; possibly TRBD1 for D (6 bases). The CDR3 covers 17 residues. CDR1 and CDR2 (germline): KGHSH, LQKENI. Trimming stripped 6 bases from V and 2 bases from J, with 21 bases between. DNA of the CDR3: TGTGCCAGCTCTCAAAATCCACGGACAGTGACCACAGATACGCAGTATTTT. It encodes CASSQNPRTVTTDTQYF.

J is TRBJ2-2 and V is TRBV10-3; 11 nucleotides align to TRBD1. The trim removed 4 bases at V and 7 bases at J, leaving 2 bases unmatched. Germline CDR1 and CDR2: ENHRY and SYGVKD. The CDR3 has 14 amino acids. The CDR3 region is CAISGTGGSGELFF. CDR3 coding DNA: TGTGCCATCAGTGGGACAGGGGGCAGCGGGGAGCTGTTTTTT.

This chain links TRBV30 with TRBJ2-7; maybe TRBD2 (6 bases). This CDR3 has 15 amino acids. V was clipped by 0 bases and J by 1 base, with 13 bases between them. CDR1 GTSNPN and CDR2 SVGIG come from the germline V gene (reference sequence). CDR3 nucleotide sequence: TGTGCCTGGAGTGTACGCGGGATCACATCCTACGAGCAGTACTTC. This gives the protein CAWSVRGITSYEQYF.

The chain recombines TRBV11-2 with TRBJ2-7; 7 nucleotides line up with TRBD2. Germline V CDR1 and CDR2: SGHAT, FQNNGV. CDR3 size: 15 residues. With 5 bases clipped from V and 4 bases from J, the junction kept 11 bases outside the gene matches. Here the CDR3 reads CASSLGGESVYEQYF. In DNA form, the CDR3 reads TGTGCCAGCAGCCTGGGGGGGGAGTCTGTGTACGAGCAGTACTTC.